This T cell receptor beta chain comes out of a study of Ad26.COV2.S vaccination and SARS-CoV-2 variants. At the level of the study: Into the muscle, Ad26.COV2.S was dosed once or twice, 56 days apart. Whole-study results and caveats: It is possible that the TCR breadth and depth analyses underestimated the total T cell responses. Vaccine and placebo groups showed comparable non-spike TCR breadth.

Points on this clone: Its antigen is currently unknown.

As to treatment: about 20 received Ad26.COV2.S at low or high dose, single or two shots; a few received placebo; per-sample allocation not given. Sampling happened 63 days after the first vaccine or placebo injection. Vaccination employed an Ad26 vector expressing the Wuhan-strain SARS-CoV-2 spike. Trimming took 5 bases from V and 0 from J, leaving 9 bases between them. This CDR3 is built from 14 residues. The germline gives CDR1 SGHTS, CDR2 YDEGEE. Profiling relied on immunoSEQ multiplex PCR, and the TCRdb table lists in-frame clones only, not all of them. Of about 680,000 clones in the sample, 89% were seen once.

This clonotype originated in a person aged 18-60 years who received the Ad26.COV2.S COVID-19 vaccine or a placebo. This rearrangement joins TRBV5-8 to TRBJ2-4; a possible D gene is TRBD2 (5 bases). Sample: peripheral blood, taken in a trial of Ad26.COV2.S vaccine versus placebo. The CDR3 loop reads CASSWSGAKNIQYF. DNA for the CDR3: TGTGCCAGCAGTTGGAGCGGAGCCAAAAACATTCAGTACTTC. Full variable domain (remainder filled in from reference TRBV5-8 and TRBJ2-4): EAGVTQSPTHLIKTRGQQATLRCSPISGHTSVYWYQQALGLGLQFLLWYDEGEERNRGNFPPRFSGRQFPNYSSELNVNALELEDSALYLCASSWSGAKNIQYFGAGTRLSVL.